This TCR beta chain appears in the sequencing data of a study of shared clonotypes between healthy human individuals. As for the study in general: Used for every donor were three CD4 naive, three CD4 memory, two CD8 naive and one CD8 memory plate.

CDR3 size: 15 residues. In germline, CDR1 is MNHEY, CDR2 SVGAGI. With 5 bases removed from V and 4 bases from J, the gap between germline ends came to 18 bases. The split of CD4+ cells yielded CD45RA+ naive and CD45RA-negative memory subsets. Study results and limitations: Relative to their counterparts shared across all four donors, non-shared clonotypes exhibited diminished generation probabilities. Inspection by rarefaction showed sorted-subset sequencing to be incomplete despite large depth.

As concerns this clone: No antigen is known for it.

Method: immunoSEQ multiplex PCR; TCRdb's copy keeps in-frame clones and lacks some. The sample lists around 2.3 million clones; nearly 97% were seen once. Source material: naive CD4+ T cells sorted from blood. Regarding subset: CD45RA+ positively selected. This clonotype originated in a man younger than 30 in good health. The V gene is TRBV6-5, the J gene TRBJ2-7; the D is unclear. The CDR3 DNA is TGTGCCAGCAGTACCCCCGTAGGCACAGTGTACGAGCAGTACTTC. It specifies CASSTPVGTVYEQYF.